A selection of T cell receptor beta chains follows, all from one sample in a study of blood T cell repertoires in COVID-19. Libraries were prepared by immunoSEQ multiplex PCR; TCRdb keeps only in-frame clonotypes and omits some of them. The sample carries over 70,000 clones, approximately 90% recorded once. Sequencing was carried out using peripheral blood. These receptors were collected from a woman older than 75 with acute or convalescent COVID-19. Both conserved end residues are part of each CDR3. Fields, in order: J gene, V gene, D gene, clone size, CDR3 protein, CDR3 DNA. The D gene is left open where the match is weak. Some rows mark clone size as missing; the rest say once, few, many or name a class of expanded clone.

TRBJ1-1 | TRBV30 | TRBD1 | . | CAWSEWGQGAGEAFF | TGTGCCTGGAGTGAATGGGGACAGGGGGCGGGTGAAGCTTTCTTT
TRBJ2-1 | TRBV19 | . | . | CASSMGLARAFNEQFF | TGTGCCAGTAGTATGGGGCTAGCGAGGGCCTTTAATGAGCAGTTCTTC
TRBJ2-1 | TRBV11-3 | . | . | CASSKALQAEQFF | TGTGCCAGCAGCAAAGCCCTGCAGGCTGAGCAGTTCTTC
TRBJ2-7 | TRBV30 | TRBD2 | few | CAWTSGSGDEQYF | TGTGCCTGGACTAGCGGGAGCGGGGATGAGCAGTACTTC
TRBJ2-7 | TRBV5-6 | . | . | CASSRSREQYF | TGTGCCAGCAGCAGAAGTCGGGAGCAGTACTTC
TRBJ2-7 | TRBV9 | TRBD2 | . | CASSTREGLYEQYF | TGTGCCAGCAGCACGCGGGAGGGCCTGTACGAGCAGTACTTC
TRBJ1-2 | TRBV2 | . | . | CASSPATLTGGYTF | TGTGCCAGCAGCCCCGCCACGCTAACGGGTGGCTACACCTTC
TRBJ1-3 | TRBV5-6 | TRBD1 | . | CASSGGTVAGNTIYF | TGTGCCAGCAGCGGAGGGACAGTAGCTGGAAACACCATATATTTT
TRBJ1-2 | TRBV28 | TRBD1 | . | CASGRQGRGYTF | TGTGCCAGCGGACGACAGGGTAGGGGCTACACCTTC
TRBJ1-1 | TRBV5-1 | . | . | CASSLEGSAGVRAEAFF | TGCGCCAGCAGCTTGGAAGGTTCGGCGGGGGTTCGCGCTGAAGCTTTCTTT
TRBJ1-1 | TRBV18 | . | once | CASSPPRGGTAEAFF | TGTGCCAGCTCACCCCCAAGGGGGGGAACCGCCGAAGCTTTCTTT
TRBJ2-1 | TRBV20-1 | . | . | CSASGLHREYNEQFF | TGCAGTGCTAGTGGATTGCACAGGGAGTACAATGAGCAGTTCTTC
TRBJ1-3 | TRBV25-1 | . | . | CASSEFLGHSGNTIYF | TGTGCCAGCAGTGAATTTCTAGGCCACTCTGGAAACACCATATATTTT
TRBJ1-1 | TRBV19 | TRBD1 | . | CASRTGASTGNTEAFF | TGTGCCAGTAGAACAGGGGCCTCGACGGGGAACACTGAAGCTTTCTTT
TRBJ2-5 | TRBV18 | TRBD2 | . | CASSPSGRETQYF | TGTGCCAGCTCACCTAGCGGGAGAGAGACCCAGTACTTC
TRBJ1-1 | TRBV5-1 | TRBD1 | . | CASSSAGGGTEAFF | TGCGCCAGCAGCTCCGCAGGGGGTGGCACTGAAGCTTTCTTT
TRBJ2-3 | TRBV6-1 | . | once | CASSEAIAQYF | TGTGCCAGCAGTGAAGCGATAGCGCAGTATTTT
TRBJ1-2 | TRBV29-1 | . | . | CSVDLTGNGYTF | TGCAGCGTTGACCTGACGGGAAACGGCTACACCTTC
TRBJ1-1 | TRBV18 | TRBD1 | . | CASSLGQGEAFF | TGTGCCAGCTCACTCGGACAGGGTGAAGCTTTCTTT
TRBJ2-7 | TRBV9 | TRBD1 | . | CASSARGTGIDEQYF | TGTGCCAGCAGCGCCCGGGGGACAGGGATTGATGAGCAGTACTTC
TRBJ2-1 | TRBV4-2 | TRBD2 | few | CASSPSGTSGGWDEQFF | TGTGCCAGCAGCCCTTCCGGGACTAGCGGGGGTTGGGATGAGCAGTTCTTC
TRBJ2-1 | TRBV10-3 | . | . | CAISGLGDEQFF | TGTGCCATCAGTGGATTGGGCGATGAGCAGTTCTTC
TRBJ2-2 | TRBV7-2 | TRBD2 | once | CASSLATGGLGTGELFF | TGTGCCAGCAGCTTAGCCACGGGGGGGCTCGGCACCGGGGAGCTGTTTTTT
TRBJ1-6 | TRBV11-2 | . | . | CASSLRGDSPLHF | TGTGCCAGCAGCTTAAGGGGCGATTCACCCCTCCACTTT
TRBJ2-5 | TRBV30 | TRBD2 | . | CAWSGSGREETQYF | TGTGCCTGGAGTGGAAGCGGGAGGGAAGAGACCCAGTACTTC
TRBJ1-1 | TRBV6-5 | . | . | CASSYDSRQDTEAFF | TGTGCCAGCAGTTACGATTCCAGGCAGGACACTGAAGCTTTCTTT
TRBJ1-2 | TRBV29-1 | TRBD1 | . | CSVATWTGAPYYGYTF | TGCAGCGTTGCTACATGGACAGGGGCCCCTTACTATGGCTACACCTTC
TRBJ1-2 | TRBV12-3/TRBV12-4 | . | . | CASSLEQGRGYTF | TGTGCCAGCAGTCTGGAGCAGGGCCGGGGCTACACCTTC
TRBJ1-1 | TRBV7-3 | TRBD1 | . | CASSIKGGSDTEAFF | TGTGCCAGCAGCATAAAAGGGGGCTCGGACACTGAAGCTTTCTTT
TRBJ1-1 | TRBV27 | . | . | CASSLQGFGTEAFF | TGTGCCAGCAGTTTACAGGGATTTGGAACTGAAGCTTTCTTT
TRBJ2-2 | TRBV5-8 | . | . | CASIHRTRPGELFF | TGTGCCAGCATCCACCGCACCAGGCCCGGGGAGCTGTTTTTT
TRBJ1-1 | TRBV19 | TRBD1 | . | CASSPPDRVRPEAFF | TGTGCCAGTAGTCCTCCGGACAGGGTTCGGCCTGAAGCTTTCTTT
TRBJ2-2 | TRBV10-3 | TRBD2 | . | CAISDLVGAGDTGELFF | TGTGCCATCAGTGACCTAGTTGGGGCGGGAGACACCGGGGAGCTGTTTTTT
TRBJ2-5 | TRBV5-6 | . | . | CASSLGGSETQYF | TGTGCCAGCAGCTTGGGAGGGTCAGAGACCCAGTACTTC
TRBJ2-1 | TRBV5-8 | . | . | CASAAGESSYNEQFF | TGTGCCAGCGCAGCGGGTGAGAGCTCCTACAATGAGCAGTTCTTC
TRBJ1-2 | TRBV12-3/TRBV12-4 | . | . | CASSQGTYGYTF | TGTGCCAGCAGCCAGGGTACCTATGGCTACACCTTC
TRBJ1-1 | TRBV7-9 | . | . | CASSLRRVNTEAFF | TGTGCCAGCAGCTTGAGGAGGGTGAACACTGAAGCTTTCTTT
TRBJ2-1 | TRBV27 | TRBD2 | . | CASSLSGGYNEQFF | TGTGCCAGCAGTCTTAGCGGGGGCTACAATGAGCAGTTCTTC
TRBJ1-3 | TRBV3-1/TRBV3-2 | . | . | CASSQPRGFSGNTIYF | TGTGCCAGCAGCCAACCTCGGGGGTTCTCTGGAAACACCATATATTTT
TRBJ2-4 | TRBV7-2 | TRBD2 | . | CASSLEGLAGSLAKNIQYF | TGTGCCAGCAGCTTAGAGGGACTAGCGGGATCATTAGCCAAAAACATTCAGTACTTC
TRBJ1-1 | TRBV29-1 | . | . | CSVRREMNTEAFF | TGCAGCGTTCGGAGGGAAATGAACACTGAAGCTTTCTTT
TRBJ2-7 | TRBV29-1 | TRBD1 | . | CSVERTGEYEQYF | TGCAGCGTGGAAAGGACAGGGGAGTACGAGCAGTACTTC